Detailed here is one T cell receptor beta chain. This CDR3 contains 13 residues. CDR1 is SGHDT and CDR2 is YYEEEE in the germline V gene. V was clipped by 5 bases and J by 2 bases, with 11 bases between them. This entry is derived from a study of shared clonotypes between healthy human individuals. At the deep level, the assay was run. This table comes from immunoSEQ multiplex PCR, and its TCRdb copy is limited to in-frame clones, with some not included. Here the sample spans roughly 1,100,000 clones, 65% to 75% being singletons. This receptor was identified in a man aged 18 to 30 in good health. Sequencing was carried out using memory CD4+ T cells sorted from blood. Subset reported: CD45RA-negative fraction. The chain employs TRBV5-6 and TRBJ2-7; no clear D gene. CDR3 loop: CASSRAPTYEQYF. For the CDR3, the DNA is TGTGCCAGCAGTAGGGCCCCCACCTACGAGCAGTACTTC.